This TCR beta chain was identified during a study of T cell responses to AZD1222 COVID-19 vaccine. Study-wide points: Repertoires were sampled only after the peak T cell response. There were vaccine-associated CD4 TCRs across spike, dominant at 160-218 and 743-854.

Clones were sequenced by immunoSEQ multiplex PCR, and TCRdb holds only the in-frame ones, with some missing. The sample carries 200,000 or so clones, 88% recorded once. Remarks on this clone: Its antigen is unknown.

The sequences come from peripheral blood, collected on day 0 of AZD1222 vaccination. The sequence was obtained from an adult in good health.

CDR3 residues: CASSLANPRGEAFF. The CDR3 DNA follows: TGTGCCAGCAGCTTAGCAAACCCCCGCGGTGAAGCTTTCTTT. The rearrangement joins TRBV7-8 to TRBJ1-1; D remains ambiguous. The CDR3 is 14 residues long. Germline V gene lookup returns CDR1 SGHVS and CDR2 FQNEAQ. V was shortened by 0 bases and J by 7 bases, with 12 bases between the two germline ends.